The 25 T cell receptor beta chains reported below all come from one sample, sequenced in a study of cytomegalovirus exposure and HLA in healthy donors. PCR amplification relied on 60 Vbeta primers (plus 13 Jbeta primers). Profiling relied on immunoSEQ multiplex PCR, and the TCRdb table lists in-frame clones only, not all of them. The data hold about 64,000 clones, with roughly 73% observed a single time. Sequenced material: PBMCs. The receptors come from a male donor in good health and CMV-seropositive.

The chain couples TRBV7-9 to TRBJ1-3; the match to TRBD1 covers 7 bases. The germline gives CDR1 SEHNR, CDR2 FQNEAQ (reference sequence). V lost 2 bases, J lost 0 bases, and 1 base stayed unmatched. The CDR3 is 15 amino acids. This CDR3 is CASSLTGDSGNTIYF. The DNA of the CDR3 is TGTGCCAGCAGCTTAACAGGGGACTCTGGAAACACCATATATTTT.

This chain connects TRBV6-5 to TRBJ1-4; TRBD1 might be the D (6 bases). Between the trimmed V and J ends, which lost 2 bases and 5 bases, there was a span of 9 bases. Germline CDR1 and CDR2: MNHEY and SVGAGI. The CDR3 is 14 residues long. CDR3 nucleotides: TGTGCCAGCAGTTACGGGACACCGAATGAAAAACTGTTTTTT. As protein: CASSYGTPNEKLFF.

The chain has TRBV27 and TRBJ1-1; no clear D. From germline, CDR1 is MNHEY and CDR2 SMNVEV (reference sequence). There are 15 residues in the CDR3. V was clipped by 1 base and J by 3 bases, with 12 bases between them. The CDR3 nucleotides read TGTGCCAGCAGTTTATTGCGGGAAAGGGACACTGAAGCTTTCTTT. Its translation: CASSLLRERDTEAFF.

The chain combines TRBV7-2 with TRBJ2-7; 9 bases agree with TRBD1. CDR1 SGHTA and CDR2 FQGNSA come from the germline V gene. V lost 1 base to trimming and J lost 5 bases; unmatched junction nucleotides: 9. The CDR3 totals 16 residues. This CDR3 is CASSLGPGQGRDEQYF. CDR3 bases: TGTGCCAGCAGCTTAGGACCGGGACAGGGTAGGGACGAGCAGTACTTC.

The rearrangement joins TRBV7-9 to TRBJ1-3, with D unclear. The CDR3 loop spans 12 amino acids. CDR1 and CDR2 (germline): SEHNR, FQNEAQ (reference sequence). V lost 7 bases and J 0 bases, leaving 4 bases between the germline ends. The CDR3 DNA reads as TGTGCCAGCACCCACTCTGGAAACACCATATATTTT. It specifies CASTHSGNTIYF. The full variable domain, rest sourced from reference TRBV7-9 and TRBJ1-3, is DTGVSQNPRHKITKRGQNVTFRCDPISEHNRLYWYRQTLGQGPEFLTYFQNEAQLEKSRLLSDRFSAERPKGSFSTLEIQRTEQGDSAMYLCASTHSGNTIYFGEGSWLTVV.

The chain couples TRBV28 to TRBJ2-2; D ambiguous. Germline V gives CDR1 MDHEN, CDR2 SYDVKM. The V and J ends lost 4 bases and 0 bases respectively, with 18 bases between them. CDR3 size: 18 residues. The chain's CDR3 is CASSSPKFSRTNTGELFF. CDR3 coding DNA: TGTGCCAGCAGTTCCCCCAAATTTAGCAGAACGAACACCGGGGAGCTGTTTTTT.

The chain links TRBV29-1 to TRBJ2-7, with TRBD1 matching 8 bases. The CDR3 covers 14 residues. Germline trimming cut 4 bases from V and 4 bases from J; bases unmatched to any gene: 9. CDR1 is SQVTM, CDR2 ANQGSEA, per germline. CDR3 nucleotide sequence: TGCAGCGTTGGAATTGGGACAGGCTCATACGAGCAGTACTTC. Its translation: CSVGIGTGSYEQYF.

This clone was recorded a few times. The chain uses TRBV7-9 and TRBJ1-1, with 7 bases that match TRBD1. CDR1 and CDR2 from the germline V gene are SEHNR and FQNEAQ (reference sequence). V was clipped by 5 bases and J by 1 base; unmatched bases: 10. The CDR3 length is 16 residues. The CDR3 region is CASSPPTDRANTEAFF. The CDR3 DNA follows: TGTGCCAGCAGCCCCCCCACAGACAGGGCGAACACTGAAGCTTTCTTT. Supplemented by reference TRBV7-9 and TRBJ1-1, the full variable domain reads DTGVSQNPRHKITKRGQNVTFRCDPISEHNRLYWYRQTLGQGPEFLTYFQNEAQLEKSRLLSDRFSAERPKGSFSTLEIQRTEQGDSAMYLCASSPPTDRANTEAFFGQGTRLTVV.

V and J are TRBV7-8 and TRBJ1-6, with TRBD1 as a possible D gene (6 bases). V was trimmed by 3 bases and J by 10 bases, leaving 16 bases between them. The CDR3 is made up of 15 amino acids. Germline lookup yields CDR1 SGHVS and CDR2 FQNEAQ. The CDR3 nucleotides are TGTGCCAGCAGCTTTGGGACAAGCCGACTCTCACCCCTCCACTTT. This gives the protein CASSFGTSRLSPLHF.

The chain recombines TRBV4-1 with TRBJ2-1, with 8 bases aligning to TRBD2. The CDR3 length is 16 residues. V shed 0 bases, J shed 1 base, and the junction held 2 bases outside the gene matches. Germline CDR1 MGHRA, CDR2 YSYEKL. The CDR3 region is CASSQDREGSYNEQFF. In DNA form, the CDR3 reads TGCGCCAGCAGCCAAGATCGGGAGGGATCCTACAATGAGCAGTTCTTC.

The chain recombines TRBV9 with TRBJ2-2, with 7 nucleotides matching TRBD2. Germline V lookup: CDR1 SGDLS, CDR2 YYNGEE. This CDR3 has 15 amino acids. J gave up 5 bases and V 0 bases, and 4 bases lay outside the gene matches. CDR3 region: CASSVAGRGTGELFF. DNA of the CDR3: TGTGCCAGCAGCGTAGCTGGGCGGGGGACCGGGGAGCTGTTTTTT.

This clone was counted between two and nine times. Other nucleotide sequences from this sample produce the same CDR3. V gene TRBV6-5 combines with J gene TRBJ1-1; tentatively, D is TRBD1 (5 bases). Germline V CDR1 and CDR2: MNHEY, SVGAGI. CDR3 length: 13 amino acids. Trimming left V 6 bases short and J 1 base short, with 9 bases between. The CDR3 sequence is CASSGHSNTEAFF. In nucleotides, the CDR3 is TGTGCCAGCAGCGGACACTCGAACACTGAAGCTTTCTTT.

As DNA, the CDR3 is TGTGCCAGCAGCAGGAGGGACAGCTATAGCAATCAGCCCCAGCATTTT. Translating it yields CASSRRDSYSNQPQHF. The chain is built from TRBV7-8 and TRBJ1-5; 7 bases map to TRBD1. CDR1 and CDR2 (germline): SGHVS, FQNEAQ. V was pared by 5 bases and J by 0 bases, with 7 bases of the junction left unmatched. The CDR3 extends over 16 amino acids. Drawing the rest from reference TRBV7-8 and TRBJ1-5, the complete variable domain is GAGVSQSPRYKVAKRGQDVALRCDPISGHVSLFWYQQALGQGPEFLTYFQNEAQLDKSGLPSDRFFAERPEGSVSTLKIQRTQQEDSAVYLCASSRRDSYSNQPQHFGDGTRLSIL.

The DNA of the CDR3 is TGTGCCAGTTTATTCACAGATACGCAGTATTTT. This encodes CASLFTDTQYF. The chain joins TRBV7-9 to TRBJ2-3; the D is unclear. From germline, CDR1 is SEHNR and CDR2 FQNEAQ (reference sequence). With 9 bases removed from V and 2 bases from J, the gap between germline ends came to 6 bases. CDR3 length equals 11 residues.

The gene calls are TRBV7-9 and TRBJ2-7; D gene unclear. The CDR3 sequence is 15 residues long. The germline CDR1 and CDR2 sequences are SEHNR and FQNEAQ (reference sequence). The V gene lost 0 bases and the J gene lost 6 bases, with 15 bases spanning the gap. In nucleotides, the CDR3 is TGTGCCAGCAGCTTAGCGATAGGAGATGACGTCGAGCAGTACTTC. This translates into CASSLAIGDDVEQYF.

This chain links TRBV5-1 with TRBJ1-1; D may be TRBD1 (6 bases). Trimming removed 0 bases from V and 0 bases from J, with 12 bases in between. Germline V gene data show CDR1 as SGHRS and CDR2 as YFSETQ. CDR3 length equals 16 residues. This CDR3 reads CASSLAGTPLNTEAFF. The CDR3 bases are TGCGCCAGCAGCTTGGCCGGGACACCTCTGAACACTGAAGCTTTCTTT. The full variable domain, completed using reference TRBV5-1 and TRBJ1-1, is KAGVTQTPRYLIKTRGQQVTLSCSPISGHRSVSWYQQTPGQGLQFLFEYFSETQRNKGNFPGRFSGRQFSNSRSEMNVSTLELGDSALYLCASSLAGTPLNTEAFFGQGTRLTVV.

This clone was counted once. This chain joins TRBV5-6 and TRBJ2-5, with 9 bases that match TRBD1. The CDR3 extends over 16 amino acids. Germline CDR1 is SGHDT and CDR2 is YYEEEE. V was pared by 5 bases and J by 4 bases, with 12 bases of the junction left unmatched. CDR3 in DNA: TGTGCCAGCAGGCGACACAGGGGGCGCGAGTTAGAGACCCAGTACTTC. This sequence encodes CASRRHRGRELETQYF.

The chain uses TRBV5-1 and TRBJ2-7, with D possibly TRBD1 on 6 matching bases. From germline, CDR1 is SGHRS and CDR2 YFSETQ. Trimming took 0 bases from V and 5 from J, leaving 12 bases between them. The CDR3 is made up of 14 amino acids. CDR3 coding DNA: TGCGCCAGCAGCTTGGGGCAGGGGCCAAACGAGCAGTACTTC. Its translation: CASSLGQGPNEQYF.

The V and J genes are TRBV19 and TRBJ1-1, with 7 bases identical to TRBD1. CDR3 size: 14 residues. Germline assignment: CDR1 LNHDA and CDR2 SQIVND (reference sequence). The trim removed 5 bases at V and 4 bases at J, leaving 7 bases unmatched. For the CDR3, the DNA is TGTGCCAGTAGTCCCCGGGCAGGGGGCACTGAAGCTTTCTTT. Translated, it gives CASSPRAGGTEAFF.

V gene TRBV9 combines with J gene TRBJ2-1; TRBD2 matches at 12 bases. Looked up from germline, CDR1 is SGDLS and CDR2 is YYNGEE. The CDR3 length is 17 residues. The V segment lost 2 bases and the J segment 5 bases; nucleotides outside the gene matches: 8. CDR3 sequence (DNA): TGTGCCAGCAGCGTGGCCCCTCTAGCGGGGGGGAACAATGAGCAGTTCTTC. It yields the protein CASSVAPLAGGNNEQFF.

This clone appeared a single time. The J gene is TRBJ2-5, the V gene TRBV11-2; D remains ambiguous. The CDR3 is made up of 11 amino acids. Germline V gene data show CDR1 as SGHAT and CDR2 as FQNNGV. With 4 bases removed from V and 9 bases from J, the gap between germline ends came to 9 bases. As DNA, the CDR3 is TGTGCCAGCAGCTCCCCGGTGGCCCAGTACTTC. This encodes CASSSPVAQYF.

The rearrangement joins TRBV5-1 to TRBJ2-7; 7 positions match TRBD2. This CDR3 is 14 amino acids long. CDR1 is SGHRS and CDR2 is YFSETQ in the germline V gene. Trimming at V came to 1 base and at J to 3 bases, leaving 4 bases not matched to a gene. The CDR3 loop is CASSLSPGGYEQYF. The CDR3, as DNA: TGCGCCAGCAGCTTGTCCCCGGGAGGCTACGAGCAGTACTTC.

A single count supports this clone. CDR3 sequence (DNA): TGTGCCAGCAGGCCCGTAGCGGCGGGACTTGGGGTAGGGCAGTACTTC. Translating gives CASRPVAAGLGVGQYF. The rearrangement uses TRBV7-8 and TRBJ2-5, with D perhaps matching TRBD2 (6 bases). The CDR3 runs 16 residues. The V gene's germline CDR1 is SGHVS and CDR2 FQNEAQ. V shed 6 bases and J shed 11 bases, with 28 bases lying between them.

This clone was seen a handful of times. This sequence joins TRBV4-3 and TRBJ2-1; 8 bases align to TRBD2. The V and J ends lost 6 bases and 6 bases, in that order; junction bases with no gene match: 10. Per the germline V gene, CDR1 is LGHNA and CDR2 is YSLEER. The CDR3 is 15 amino acids. This CDR3 is CASSQRVAGSNEQFF. The CDR3 bases are TGCGCCAGCAGTCAGCGGGTAGCGGGGAGCAATGAGCAGTTCTTC.

J is TRBJ2-3 and V is TRBV11-2; 13 bases are shared with TRBD2. J lost 1 base, V lost 5 bases, and 9 bases had no gene match. Germline CDR1 reads SGHAT; CDR2 reads FQNNGV. This CDR3 contains 18 residues. This CDR3 is CASSLLGGLAGGTDTQYF. CDR3 sequence (DNA): TGTGCCAGCAGCCTACTAGGCGGACTAGCGGGGGGCACAGATACGCAGTATTTT.